This T cell receptor (beta chain) stems from a study of cytomegalovirus exposure and HLA in healthy donors. Study-level points and caveats: Most TCR sequences were uncommon, yet certain public TCRs appeared in many donors. Cytomegalovirus status, reportedly, was diagnosed with high specificity and sensitivity by the classifier.

Concerning this clone itself: Its antigen is not identified.

The CDR3 has 14 amino acids. V dropped 2 bases and J dropped 10; count of bases not matched to a gene: 10. CDR1 is SNHLY and CDR2 is FYNNEI in the germline V gene. The donors were in the roughly 120-subject validation cohort, distinct from the roughly 600-subject first cohort. Sequencing used immunoSEQ multiplex PCR; TCRdb keeps in-frame clones, though not all of them. The sample holds roughly 330,000 clones; about 85% are singletons and the top ten take approximately 1.1%. V gene TRBV2 combines with J gene TRBJ1-1; TRBD1 matches at 7 bases. This clonotype was sampled from a woman in her 30s in good health and CMV-seropositive. The specimen sequenced was PBMCs. CDR3 loop: CASSEPGIAGGAFF. The CDR3 nucleotides read TGTGCCAGCAGTGAACCCGGAATTGCAGGGGGAGCTTTCTTT.